This TCR beta chain originates from a study of OX40 agonist ivuxolimab in advanced cancers. Context from the whole study: The costimulatory receptor OX40 (CD134) was targeted by ivuxolimab, a fully human IgG2 agonistic monoclonal antibody. A male proportion of roughly 80% and a mean age of approximately 55 years, ranging from about 23 to 90, were recorded for the dose-escalation cohort. The purpose of peripheral TCRbeta sequencing was to test whether ivuxolimab changed TCR sequence diversity and led to clonal T-cell expansion. Prior anti-PD-1, anti-PD-L1 or anti-CTLA-4 therapy was permitted, and checkpoint inhibitors had been received by roughly two fifths of dose-escalation patients. The paper describes the monotherapy dose-escalation part (N of about 52 patients) of the phase I trial of ivuxolimab. Partial responses occurred in three dose-escalation patients, of whom one had hepatocellular carcinoma and two had cutaneous melanoma. Intravenous ivuxolimab was administered to patients every 2 weeks at six dose levels: 0.01, 0.1, 0.3, 1.5, 3 and 10 mg/kg. Among the approximately 54 dose-escalation patients, some 19 had hepatocellular carcinoma, about 15 melanoma, 9 renal cell carcinoma and 9 head and neck cancer. What the study reported, not specific to this receptor: Low levels of normalized T-cell clonal expansion were also seen in some patients who did not respond. At doses from 0.1 to 3.0 mg/kg, clonal expansion was seen in both CD4+ and CD8+ blood T cells between baseline and week 6. On average, CD8+ T cells showed more expanded clones than CD4+ T cells after ivuxolimab. The antigen specificity of the peripheral T cells that underwent clonal expansion was not determined. Partial responders in the 0.1-3.0 mg/kg groups had among the lowest normalized peripheral clonal expansion, especially among CD8+ T cells.

Patients with a history of autoimmune disease or receiving systemic immunosuppression were excluded from the trial. Peripheral blood for TCR sequencing was collected from all dose cohorts at baseline, on cycle 4 day 1, and on cycle 7 day 1. Samples came from an open-label, multicenter, first-in-human phase I dose-escalation trial of ivuxolimab. The trial enrolled adults with locally advanced or metastatic head and neck squamous cell, hepatocellular, melanoma or renal cell carcinoma. Before TCR sequencing, CD4+ T cells and CD8+ T cells from peripheral blood were sorted into separate populations. Including the terminal cysteine and phenylalanine, the CDR3 comprises 16 residues. Only the CDR3 DNA stays, 48 bases, in frame from base 1. The V end gives up 5 bases and the J end 2 bases, leaving 8 bases in the junction not matched to a gene. Via the germline V gene, CDR1 is SGHNT and CDR2 YENEEA. Genomic DNA was isolated from the sorted cells so that the TCRbeta CDR3 region could be sequenced. The immunoSEQ Assay was used for sequencing of TCRbeta CDR3 regions. The clones in this table, taken by TCRdb from immuneACCESS, are in-frame only. Not every clone is retained; where verified, under half of the shortfall comes from an unresolved V gene, and the cause of the rest is unknown. In this sample the table shows over 75,000 clones, around 87% of which occur a single time. The ten largest clones capture about 4% of the sample.

Details on this clone: Which antigen it targets is not known. Nothing much larger sits one base from this clone, and base qualities are not available.

Sequencing was performed on CD4+ or CD8+ T cells sorted from blood, taken in a trial of the OX40 agonist ivuxolimab. The rearranged segments are TRBV11-3 and TRBJ1-3; 8 bases in the junction line up with TRBD1. This clonotype originated in an adult with an advanced solid tumor such as melanoma, head and neck, liver or kidney cancer. The DNA sequence is given as TGTGCCAGCAGCCCTACGACAGGGGTGGCTGGAAACACCATATATTTT. Its translation is CASSPTTGVAGNTIYF.